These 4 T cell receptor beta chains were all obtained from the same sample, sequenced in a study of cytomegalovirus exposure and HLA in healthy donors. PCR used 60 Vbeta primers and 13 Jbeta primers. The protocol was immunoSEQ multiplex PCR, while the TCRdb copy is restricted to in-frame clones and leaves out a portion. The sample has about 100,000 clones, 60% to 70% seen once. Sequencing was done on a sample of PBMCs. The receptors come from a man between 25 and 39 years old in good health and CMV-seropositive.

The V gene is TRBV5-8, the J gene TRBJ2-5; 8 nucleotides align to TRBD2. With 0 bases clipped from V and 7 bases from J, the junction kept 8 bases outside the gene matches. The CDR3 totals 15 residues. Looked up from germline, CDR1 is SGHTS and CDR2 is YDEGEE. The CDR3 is CASSLEFSGEGTQYF. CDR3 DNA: TGTGCCAGCAGCTTGGAGTTTAGCGGGGAAGGGACCCAGTACTTC.

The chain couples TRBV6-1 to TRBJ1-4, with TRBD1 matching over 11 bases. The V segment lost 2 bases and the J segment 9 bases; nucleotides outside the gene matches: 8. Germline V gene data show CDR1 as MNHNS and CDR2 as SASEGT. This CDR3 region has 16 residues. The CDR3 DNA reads TGTGCCAGCAGTGAAATACCGGGACAGGGGGATCAAAAACTGTTTTTT. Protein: CASSEIPGQGDQKLFF.

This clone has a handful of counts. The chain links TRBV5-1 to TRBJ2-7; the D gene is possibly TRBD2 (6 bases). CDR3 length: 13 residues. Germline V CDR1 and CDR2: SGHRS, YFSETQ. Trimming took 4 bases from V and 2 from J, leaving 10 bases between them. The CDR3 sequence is CASSLSGAYEQYF. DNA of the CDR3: TGCGCCAGCAGCCTGTCGGGAGCCTACGAGCAGTACTTC.

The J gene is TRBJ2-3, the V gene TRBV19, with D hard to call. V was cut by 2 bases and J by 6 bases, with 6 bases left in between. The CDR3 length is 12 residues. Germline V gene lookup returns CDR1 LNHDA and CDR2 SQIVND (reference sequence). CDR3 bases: TGTGCCAGTAGTATAAACTCGGATACGCAGTATTTT. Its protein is CASSINSDTQYF.